This TCR beta chain came from a study of blood T cell repertoires in COVID-19. Using immunoSEQ multiplex PCR, the repertoire was profiled, and TCRdb retains in-frame clones only, with some absent. The sample contains over 300,000 clones, 70% to 90% of which appear only once. Assignments of participants to cohorts depended upon their own reported clinical history. Two negative PCRs, clearance, or symptom resolution were required of recovered Cohort 3 donors. CDR3 length: 13 amino acids. This receptor was taken from a man aged 25-40 years who had recovered from COVID-19. The V call is TRBV12-2, the J call TRBJ1-1; whether TRBD1, the table's D call, matches the DNA was not checked. TRBV12-2 is a pseudogene segment. Sequencing was performed on PBMCs or T cells enriched from blood (not recorded which). CDR3 in DNA: TGTGCAAGTCGCTTATCAGAGAACACTGAAGCTTTCTTT. Amino acids: CASRLSENTEAFF.